These 3 T cell receptor beta chains share one sample of origin, sequenced in a study of cytomegalovirus exposure and HLA in healthy donors. The PCR ran on 60 Vbeta and 13 Jbeta primers. TCRdb keeps only in-frame clones here, not all; method: immunoSEQ multiplex PCR. Found here are more than 150,000 clones, about 84% of them singletons; the top ten hold over 3.5%. Material for sequencing was PBMCs. Receptor source: a man aged 45-60 years in good health and CMV-seronegative.

The chain carries TRBV7-9 and TRBJ2-1, with TRBD2 matching over 9 bases. The CDR3 loop spans 13 amino acids. Germline V gene lookup returns CDR1 SEHNR and CDR2 FQNEAQ (reference sequence). V shed 5 bases, J shed 9 bases, and the junction held 5 bases outside the gene matches. The CDR3 is CASSAERGVEQFF. The CDR3 coding sequence is TGTGCCAGCAGCGCCGAGCGGGGGGTTGAGCAGTTCTTC.

V and J are TRBV13 and TRBJ2-1; TRBD2 matches at 9 bases. V shed 1 base and J 5 bases; nucleotides not matched to a gene: 6. CDR3 length: 16 residues. Germline assignment: CDR1 PRHDT and CDR2 FYEKMQ (reference sequence). The CDR3 coding sequence is TGTGCCAGCAGCTTAGAAGTTAGCGGGGGCAACAATGAGCAGTTCTTC. The encoded protein is CASSLEVSGGNNEQFF.

There are a few counts of this clone. The chain links TRBV18 to TRBJ1-2; possibly TRBD1 for D (6 bases). Trimming pared 3 bases from V and 8 bases from J, leaving 13 bases between. Germline V lookup: CDR1 KGHSH, CDR2 LQKENI. The CDR3 extends over 13 amino acids. The CDR3 sequence: CASSPDRTGGYTF. CDR3 DNA: TGTGCCAGCTCACCCGACAGGACGGGCGGCTACACCTTC.